This entry lists 30 T cell receptor beta chains sequenced from one sample in a study of blood T cell repertoires in COVID-19. Clones were read by immunoSEQ multiplex PCR, and TCRdb kept only the in-frame ones, dropping some. The sample lists fewer than 150,000 clones, roughly nine tenths occurring once. Input material: peripheral blood. Source of these receptors: a man in his 70s who had recovered from COVID-19.

Worth noting for this clone: The junction and the germline gene differ at one end; a read error may be behind it. The chain combines TRBV5-6 with TRBJ2-1, with TRBD2 matching over 7 bases. Germline V gene lookup returns CDR1 SGHDT and CDR2 YYEEEE. This CDR3 region has 15 residues. In DNA, the CDR3 is TGTGCCAGCAGCTTGGAAGGTAGCGGGTCTTATAACGCAGTCTTC. This codes for CASSLEGSGSYNAVF.

This sequence joins TRBV19 and TRBJ2-3; TRBD2 matches 7 bases. V gave up 0 bases and J gave up 1 base; unmatched junction bases: 16. Germline V gives CDR1 LNHDA, CDR2 SQIVND (reference sequence). The CDR3 runs to 20 residues. CDR3 loop: CASSIDWREFFSPGTDTQYF. DNA of the CDR3: TGTGCCAGTAGTATAGATTGGCGGGAGTTCTTCTCCCCAGGCACAGATACGCAGTATTTT.

V and J are TRBV7-2 and TRBJ2-7; D perhaps matches TRBD1 (5 bases). The V gene's germline CDR1 is SGHTA and CDR2 FQGNSA. Trimming took 5 bases from V and 2 from J, leaving 13 bases between them. The CDR3 sequence is 14 residues long. The CDR3, as DNA: TGTGCCAGCAGCGATCAAAGGGGTCCCTACGAGCAGTACTTC. Its protein is CASSDQRGPYEQYF.

The rearrangement links TRBV30 to TRBJ1-1; maybe TRBD1 (5 bases). Germline assignment: CDR1 GTSNPN and CDR2 SVGIG (reference sequence). This CDR3 region has 13 residues. V shed 4 bases and J shed 5 bases, with 14 bases lying between them. The CDR3, as DNA: TGTGCCTGGACTGACTGGGGGGGGACTGAAGCTTTCTTT. As protein: CAWTDWGGTEAFF. Looking up the rest from reference TRBV30 and TRBJ1-1 gives the full variable domain: SQTIHQWPATLVQPVGSPLSLECTVEGTSNPNLYWYRQAAGRGLQLLFYSVGIGQISSEVPQNLSASRPQDRQFILSSKKLLLSDSGFYLCAWTDWGGTEAFFGQGTRLTVV.

This clone counts as medium-sized. The chain combines TRBV5-1 with TRBJ2-3, with D unresolved. V was cut by 4 bases and J by 7 bases, with 13 bases left in between. The CDR3 length is 13 residues. Germline V gene lookup returns CDR1 SGHRS and CDR2 YFSETQ. The CDR3 here is CASSPDLPHTQYF. The CDR3 DNA reads TGCGCCAGCAGCCCTGATCTACCCCATACGCAGTATTTT.

The CDR3 is CASRAGLAGGTEQYF. CDR3 nucleotides: TGTGCCAGCAGAGCGGGACTAGCGGGAGGAACCGAGCAGTACTTC. This chain joins TRBV2 and TRBJ2-7; TRBD2 aligns across 15 bases. V lost 6 bases, J lost 6 bases, and 6 bases stayed unmatched. The germline V gene encodes CDR1 SNHLY and CDR2 FYNNEI. The CDR3 length is 15 residues.

The chain joins TRBV10-3 to TRBJ2-7, with 9 bases matching TRBD2. This CDR3 is 14 amino acids long. The germline gives CDR1 ENHRY, CDR2 SYGVKD. V shed 4 bases and J 5 bases; nucleotides not matched to a gene: 6. CDR3 DNA: TGTGCCATCAGTGCTCAGCGGGGGGTGGACGAGCAGTACTTC. The encoded protein is CAISAQRGVDEQYF.

The gene calls are TRBV4-3 and TRBJ2-3; 12 positions agree with TRBD2. This CDR3 is built from 17 residues. V was pared by 2 bases and J by 6 bases, with 9 bases of the junction left unmatched. CDR1 and CDR2 (germline): LGHNA, YSLEER. The DNA for the CDR3 is TGCGCCAGCAGCCAAACACTGACTAGCGGGAGTGGGGATACGCAGTATTTT. It translates to CASSQTLTSGSGDTQYF.

Turning to this clone: At one end the junction does not follow the germline gene, possibly because of a read error. V and J are TRBV2 and TRBJ2-3; D uncertain. The CDR3 has 12 residues. CDR1 and CDR2 (germline): SNHLY, FYNNEI. The CDR3 reads CASSQAGDTQYF. Written as DNA, the CDR3 is TGTGCCAGCAGTCAAGCCGGGGATACGCAGTATTTT.

The rearrangement links TRBV5-1 to TRBJ2-3, with TRBD1 matching over 7 bases. J gave up 1 base and V 5 bases, and 1 base lay outside the gene matches. The CDR3 is 13 residues long. Germline-derived CDR1 and CDR2 are SGHRS and YFSETQ. This CDR3 reads CASSTGGTDTQYF. CDR3 sequence (DNA): TGCGCCAGCAGTACAGGGGGCACAGATACGCAGTATTTT.

This chain joins TRBV5-4 and TRBJ2-5; 9 bases match TRBD2. The CDR3 totals 14 residues. Germline CDR1 is SGHNT and CDR2 is YYREEE (reference sequence). V gave up 6 bases and J gave up 2 bases; unmatched junction bases: 5. The CDR3 region is CASTKGLAQETQYF. The CDR3 region has the DNA TGTGCCAGCACAAAGGGACTAGCACAAGAGACCCAGTACTTC. Full variable domain (remainder filled in from reference TRBV5-4 and TRBJ2-5): ETGVTQSPTHLIKTRGQQVTLRCSSQSGHNTVSWYQQALGQGPQFIFQYYREEENGRGNFPPRFSGLQFPNYSSELNVNALELDDSALYLCASTKGLAQETQYFGPGTRLLVL.

J is TRBJ2-5 and V is TRBV27; D is perhaps TRBD1 (6 bases). CDR1 is MNHEY and CDR2 is SMNVEV in the germline V gene (reference sequence). This CDR3 is built from 15 residues. Trimming shortened V by 5 bases and J by 5 bases, and 18 bases separated the two germline ends. CDR3 sequence reads: CASSLDLRGAETQYF. The CDR3 DNA reads TGTGCCAGCAGTCTGGACCTCAGGGGCGCGGAGACCCAGTACTTC.

The chain uses TRBV7-9 and TRBJ1-6, with TRBD1 matching over 7 bases. Per the germline V gene, CDR1 is SEHNR and CDR2 is FQNEAQ (reference sequence). This CDR3 has 14 residues. The J segment lost 6 bases and the V segment lost 3 bases, leaving 2 bases of the junction unmatched. The CDR3 nucleotides are TGTGCCAGCAGCTTGGGACAGACTAATTCACCCCTCCACTTT. Protein: CASSLGQTNSPLHF. The whole variable domain, remainder taken from reference TRBV7-9 and TRBJ1-6, is DTGVSQNPRHKITKRGQNVTFRCDPISEHNRLYWYRQTLGQGPEFLTYFQNEAQLEKSRLLSDRFSAERPKGSFSTLEIQRTEQGDSAMYLCASSLGQTNSPLHFGNGTRLTVT.

The chain carries TRBV5-1 and TRBJ2-5; 8 bases map to TRBD2. This CDR3 contains 16 residues. CDR1 and CDR2 (germline): SGHRS, YFSETQ. J lost 1 base, V lost 4 bases, and 9 bases had no gene match. The CDR3 sequence: CASSPRGAGAQETQYF. In DNA, the CDR3 is TGCGCCAGCAGCCCCCGGGGAGCGGGGGCCCAAGAGACCCAGTACTTC.

This chain uses TRBV6-1 with TRBJ1-5; TRBD1 might be the D (5 bases). The germline V and J ends were trimmed by 2 bases and 4 bases, with 15 bases remaining between them. This CDR3 is 16 amino acids long. Germline values: CDR1 MNHNS, CDR2 SASEGT. The CDR3 nucleotides read TGTGCCAGCAGTGAAATGGCAGGGCTTGCTAATCAGCCCCAGCATTTT. Protein sequence: CASSEMAGLANQPQHF.

The chain links TRBV5-5 to TRBJ2-1, with 13 nucleotides matching TRBD2. CDR1 and CDR2 from the germline V gene are SGHKS and YYEKEE (reference sequence). This CDR3 is built from 18 residues. V lost 1 base and J lost 0; bases outside the gene matches: 4. The CDR3 nucleotides read TGTGCCAGCAGCTTGACTAGCGGGAGGGCGGTCTCCTACAATGAGCAGTTCTTC. This gives the protein CASSLTSGRAVSYNEQFF.

J is TRBJ1-2 and V is TRBV2, with D perhaps TRBD1 (6 bases). The ends were cut back, 6 bases at V and 1 base at J, with 15 bases in the middle. The CDR3 is 15 amino acids. Germline V gene sequence: CDR1 SNHLY, CDR2 FYNNEI. In DNA, the CDR3 is TGTGCCAGCAGGACAGGTGGACTCGGTAACTATGGCTACACCTTC. Its translation is CASRTGGLGNYGYTF.

The chain combines TRBV2 with TRBJ2-1; D gene uncertain. The germline V and J ends were trimmed by 6 bases and 6 bases, with 15 bases remaining between them. CDR3 size: 14 residues. Germline CDR1 reads SNHLY; CDR2 reads FYNNEI. The CDR3 nucleotides read TGTGCCAGCAGGAAGAGAGTTGAATCCAATGAGCAGTTCTTC. This gives the protein CASRKRVESNEQFF.

This sequence joins TRBV6-5 and TRBJ1-6; D is unclear. CDR3 size: 12 residues. CDR1 MNHEY and CDR2 SVGAGI come from the germline V gene. V was pared by 5 bases and J by 11 bases, with 10 bases between. The CDR3 is CASSTRNPPLHF. The DNA of the CDR3 is TGTGCCAGCAGTACGCGTAACCCACCCCTCCACTTT.

This sequence joins TRBV3-1 (or the pseudogene TRBV3-2) and TRBJ2-4; 9 bases agree with TRBD1. In germline, CDR1 is LGHDT, CDR2 YNNKEL (reference sequence). The CDR3 has 18 residues. V lost 0 bases and J lost 1; bases outside the gene matches: 7. CDR3 protein: CASSQDETGGFAKNIQYF. The CDR3 coding sequence is TGTGCCAGCAGCCAAGACGAGACAGGGGGTTTCGCCAAAAACATTCAGTACTTC.

This chain links TRBV3-1 (or the pseudogene TRBV3-2) with TRBJ2-3; TRBD2 matches at 13 bases. Germline lookup yields CDR1 LGHDT and CDR2 YNNKEL (reference sequence). The CDR3 consists of 17 residues. Trimming at V came to 1 base and at J to 3 bases, leaving 4 bases not matched to a gene. CDR3 residues: CASSQVLAGGPTDTQYF. Written as DNA, the CDR3 is TGTGCCAGCAGCCAAGTACTAGCGGGAGGGCCGACAGATACGCAGTATTTT.

In this sample, this clone turned up a few times. V usage is TRBV9 and J usage is TRBJ1-6, with a weak D call TRBD1 (6 bases). The CDR3 length is 17 residues. Germline-derived CDR1 and CDR2 are SGDLS and YYNGEE. Trimming took 3 bases from V and 2 from J, leaving 15 bases between them. The CDR3 spells CASSAEQGFAYNSPLHF. CDR3 coding DNA: TGTGCCAGCAGCGCGGAACAGGGCTTCGCCTATAATTCACCCCTCCACTTT.

The rearrangement uses TRBV13 and TRBJ2-5; TRBD1 agrees at 9 bases. Germline CDR1 and CDR2: PRHDT and FYEKMQ (reference sequence). V lost 2 bases to trimming and J lost 5 bases; unmatched junction nucleotides: 9. The CDR3 is made up of 16 amino acids. Here the CDR3 reads CASSLRGTGFDETQYF. In DNA, the CDR3 is TGTGCCAGCAGCTTAAGAGGGACAGGGTTCGACGAGACCCAGTACTTC. Combining the CDR3 with reference TRBV13 and TRBJ2-5 gives the whole variable domain AAGVIQSPRHLIKEKRETATLKCYPIPRHDTVYWYQQGPGQDPQFLISFYEKMQSDKGSIPDRFSAQQFSDYHSELNMSSLELGDSALYFCASSLRGTGFDETQYFGPGTRLLVL.

The V gene is TRBV5-6, the J gene TRBJ2-3; D perhaps matches TRBD2 (5 bases). In germline, CDR1 is SGHDT, CDR2 YYEEEE. The V end was cut by 4 bases, the J end by 6 bases, with 12 bases between. The CDR3 loop spans 13 amino acids. The CDR3 region is CASSAGLRDTQYF. CDR3 nucleotide sequence: TGTGCCAGCAGCGCCGGACTGAGGGATACGCAGTATTTT.

The genes are TRBV19 and TRBJ2-7, with 11 bases aligning to TRBD2. The CDR3 spans 16 residues. Per germline, CDR1 LNHDA and CDR2 SQIVND (reference sequence). V shed 3 bases and J 3 bases; nucleotides not matched to a gene: 7. The CDR3 loop is CASSISSSGGRYEQYF. CDR3 nucleotides: TGTGCCAGTAGTATCTCATCTAGCGGGGGGCGCTACGAGCAGTACTTC.

This clone showed up just once. The chain links TRBV19 to TRBJ1-2; D is possibly TRBD1 (5 bases). Germline V CDR1 and CDR2: LNHDA, SQIVND (reference sequence). CDR3 length equals 15 residues. V lost 2 bases and J 4 bases, leaving 14 bases between the germline ends. CDR3 bases: TGTGCCAGTAGTATATTAGGGGAACTCCTCTATGGCTACACCTTC. It specifies CASSILGELLYGYTF.

The V call is TRBV7-9, the J call TRBJ1-1, with 9 bases that match TRBD1. Germline CDR1 and CDR2: SEHNR and FQNEAQ (reference sequence). The J segment lost 0 bases and the V segment lost 5 bases, leaving 16 bases of the junction unmatched. The CDR3 sequence is 19 residues long. The CDR3 nucleotides read TGTGCCAGCAGCCCAGGAGGGACAGGGAAACTAGGGGTGAACACTGAAGCTTTCTTT. Protein: CASSPGGTGKLGVNTEAFF.

V gene TRBV2 combines with J gene TRBJ2-3, with 9 bases fitting TRBD2. Trimming took 2 bases from V and 7 from J; bases not matched to a gene: 4. Germline lookup yields CDR1 SNHLY and CDR2 FYNNEI. The CDR3 is 14 residues long. CDR3 bases: TGTGCCAGCAGTGAATGGACTAGCGAGAATACGCAGTATTTT. It yields the protein CASSEWTSENTQYF.

This clone came up many times. The V and J genes are TRBV2 and TRBJ2-3, with D possibly TRBD1 on 6 matching bases. The V end was cut by 2 bases, the J end by 3 bases, with 9 bases between. Germline V gene lookup returns CDR1 SNHLY and CDR2 FYNNEI. The CDR3 contains 14 residues. CDR3 DNA: TGTGCCAGCAGTGAAACAGGGAAAACAGATACGCAGTATTTT. Translated, it gives CASSETGKTDTQYF.

The sample holds one count of this clone. V gene TRBV28 combines with J gene TRBJ1-1; 9 positions agree with TRBD1. The V gene end was trimmed by 1 base and the J gene end by 14 bases; junction bases not matched to a gene: 8. The CDR3 covers 13 residues. CDR1 MDHEN and CDR2 SYDVKM come from the germline V gene. This CDR3 reads CASSLLQGARIFF. Written as DNA, the CDR3 is TGTGCCAGCAGTTTATTACAGGGGGCGCGTATCTTCTTT.